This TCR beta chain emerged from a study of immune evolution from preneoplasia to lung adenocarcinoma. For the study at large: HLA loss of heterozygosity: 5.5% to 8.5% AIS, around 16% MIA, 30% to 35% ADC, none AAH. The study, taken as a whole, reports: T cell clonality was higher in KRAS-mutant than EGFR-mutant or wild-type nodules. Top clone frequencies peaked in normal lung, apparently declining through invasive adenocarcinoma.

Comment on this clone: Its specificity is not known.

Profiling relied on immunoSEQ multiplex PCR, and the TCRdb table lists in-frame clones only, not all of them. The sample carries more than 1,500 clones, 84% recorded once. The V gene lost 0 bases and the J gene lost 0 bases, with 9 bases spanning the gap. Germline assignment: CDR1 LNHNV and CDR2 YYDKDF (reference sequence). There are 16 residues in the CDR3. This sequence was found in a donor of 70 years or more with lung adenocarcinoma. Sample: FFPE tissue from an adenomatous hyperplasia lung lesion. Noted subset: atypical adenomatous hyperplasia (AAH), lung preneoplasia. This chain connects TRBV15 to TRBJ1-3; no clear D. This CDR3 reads CATSRDRGISGNTIYF. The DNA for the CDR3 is TGTGCCACCAGCAGAGATCGGGGAATCTCTGGAAACACCATATATTTT.